This T cell receptor (beta chain) was sequenced during a study of blood T cell repertoires in COVID-19. CDR3 length: 14 amino acids. Trimming cost V 6 bases and J 6 bases; bases outside gene matches: 3. CDR1 MDHEN and CDR2 SYDVKM come from the germline V gene. The data were produced by immunoSEQ multiplex PCR, yet TCRdb's version contains in-frame clones alone and is incomplete. There are a few hundred thousand clones in the sample; 80% to 95% occur only once, and 0.6% lies in the top ten. The V call is TRBV28, the J call TRBJ2-2, with TRBD2 matching 11 bases. The clonotype was recovered from a man aged 18-30 years who had recovered from COVID-19. Sequencing used PBMCs or T cells enriched from blood (not recorded which). The chain's CDR3 is CASRTSGSSGELFF. The CDR3 DNA reads as TGTGCCAGCAGAACTAGCGGGAGTTCCGGGGAGCTGTTTTTT.